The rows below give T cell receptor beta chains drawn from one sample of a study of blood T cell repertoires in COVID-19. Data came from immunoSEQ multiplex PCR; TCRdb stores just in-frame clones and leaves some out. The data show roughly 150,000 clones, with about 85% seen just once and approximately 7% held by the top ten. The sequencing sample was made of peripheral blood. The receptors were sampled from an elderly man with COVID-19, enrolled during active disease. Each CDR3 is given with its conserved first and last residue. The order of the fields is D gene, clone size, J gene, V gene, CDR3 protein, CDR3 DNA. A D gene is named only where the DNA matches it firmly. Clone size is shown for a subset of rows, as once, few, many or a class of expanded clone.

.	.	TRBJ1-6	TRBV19	CAAGESEDSPLHF	TGTGCCGCAGGGGAGAGCGAGGATTCACCCCTCCACTTT
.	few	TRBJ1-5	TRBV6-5	CASRQGGQPQHF	TGTGCCAGCAGACAGGGCGGTCAGCCCCAGCATTTT
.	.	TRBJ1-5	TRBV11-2	CASSFNSLNQPQHF	TGTGCCAGCAGCTTCAACAGCCTCAATCAGCCCCAGCATTTT
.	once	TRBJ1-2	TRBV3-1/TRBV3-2	CASSQMDRGVGYTF	TGTGCCAGCAGCCAGATGGACAGAGGTGTAGGCTACACCTTC
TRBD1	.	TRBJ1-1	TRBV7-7	CASSPPGQTNTEAFF	TGTGCCAGCAGCCCGCCGGGACAGACGAACACTGAAGCTTTCTTT
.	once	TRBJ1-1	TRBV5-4	CASSPRGGLNTEAFF	TGTGCCAGCAGCCCCCGGGGGGGTTTGAACACTGAAGCTTTCTTT
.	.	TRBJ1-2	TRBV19	CASSIIGGNYGYTF	TGTGCCAGTAGTATCATAGGGGGTAACTATGGCTACACCTTC
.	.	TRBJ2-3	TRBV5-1	CASSSTRYTDTQYF	TGCGCCAGCAGCTCGACTAGATACACAGATACGCAGTATTTT
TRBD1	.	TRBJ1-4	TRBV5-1	CASSVRDSSNEKLFF	TGCGCCAGCAGCGTCCGGGACAGTTCGAATGAAAAACTGTTTTTT
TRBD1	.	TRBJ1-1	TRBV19	CASSPGQAVMNTEAFF	TGTGCCAGTAGTCCTGGACAGGCCGTTATGAACACTGAAGCTTTCTTT
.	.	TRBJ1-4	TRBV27	CASSLGGATNEKLFF	TGTGCCAGCAGTTTGGGAGGCGCAACTAATGAAAAACTGTTTTTT